This T cell receptor beta chain emerged from a study of cytomegalovirus exposure and HLA in healthy donors. PCR primers comprised 60 Vbeta and 13 Jbeta primers. Sequenced by immunoSEQ multiplex PCR; TCRdb stores in-frame clones only, minus some. Among 90,000 or so clones, 65% to 80% were seen once, and the ten largest hold roughly 4.2%. V shed 9 bases and J 9 bases; nucleotides not matched to a gene: 11. CDR1 and CDR2 (germline): LNHDA, SQIVND (reference sequence). The CDR3 is 13 residues long. The chain has TRBV19 and TRBJ1-2; 9 positions match TRBD1. Sequenced: PBMCs. This clonotype originated in a man aged 55 to 70 in good health and CMV-seronegative. CDR3 sequence: CASLGQGGFRYTF. As DNA, the CDR3 is TGTGCCAGCCTGGGACAGGGTGGCTTCCGCTACACCTTC. Full variable domain (rest looked up from reference TRBV19 and TRBJ1-2): DGGITQSPKYLFRKEGQNVTLSCEQNLNHDAMYWYRQDPGQGLRLIYYSQIVNDFQKGDIAEGYSVSREKKESFPLTVTSAQKNPTAFYLCASLGQGGFRYTFGSGTRLTVV.